The 32 T cell receptor beta chains given below trace back to one sample, sequenced in a study of T cell responses to AZD1222 COVID-19 vaccine. TCRdb keeps only in-frame clones here, not all; method: immunoSEQ multiplex PCR. The repertoire holds roughly 100,000 clones, 80% to 85% seen once, with about a sixth in the top ten. This material consisted of peripheral blood, taken on day 0 of AZD1222 vaccination. The receptors originated from an adult in good health.

The chain uses TRBV24-1 and TRBJ1-2, with D uncertain. Trimming took 2 bases from V and 7 from J, leaving 7 bases between them. The CDR3 sequence is 12 residues long. Per germline, CDR1 KGHDR and CDR2 SFDVKD. CDR3 in amino acids: CATSDYNGGYTF. The CDR3 coding sequence is TGTGCCACCAGTGATTACAACGGTGGCTACACCTTC.

The rearrangement joins TRBV2 to TRBJ2-5, with D hard to call. Trimming removed 1 base from V and 7 bases from J, with 10 bases in between. Germline V lookup: CDR1 SNHLY, CDR2 FYNNEI. This CDR3 is built from 13 residues. CDR3 amino acids: CASSEVIMGTQYF. The CDR3, as DNA: TGTGCCAGCAGTGAAGTGATCATGGGGACCCAGTACTTC.

In nucleotides, the CDR3 is TGTGCCAGCAGTCCCGGGACAGAGAACACTGAAGCTTTCTTT. The encoded protein is CASSPGTENTEAFF. The chain uses TRBV5-5 and TRBJ1-1; TRBD1 matches at 7 bases. The CDR3 length is 14 residues. The V segment lost 5 bases and the J segment 1 base; nucleotides outside the gene matches: 5. Germline assignment: CDR1 SGHKS and CDR2 YYEKEE (reference sequence).

This clone was seen many times. The chain employs TRBV5-4 and TRBJ2-7, with 11 bases aligning to TRBD1. The V and J ends lost 4 bases and 5 bases, in that order; junction bases with no gene match: 5. CDR3 length: 14 residues. Germline values: CDR1 SGHNT, CDR2 YYREEE (reference sequence). CDR3 region: CASSRTGQGDEQYF. CDR3 DNA: TGTGCCAGCAGCCGTACGGGACAGGGGGACGAGCAGTACTTC.

The V call is TRBV4-2, the J call TRBJ2-7; the D gene is possibly TRBD1 (6 bases). This CDR3 comprises 14 residues. Trimming cost V 4 bases and J 3 bases, with 13 bases left between them. The germline CDR1 and CDR2 sequences are LGHNA and YNFKEQ. The CDR3 region is CASSPGTRSYEQYF. Here the CDR3 DNA reads TGTGCCAGCAGCCCAGGGACACGAAGCTACGAGCAGTACTTC.

The chain employs TRBV12-5 and TRBJ2-7, with 7 bases lining up with TRBD1. The CDR3 spans 13 residues. J lost 3 bases, V lost 4 bases, and 3 bases had no gene match. Germline values: CDR1 LGHNT, CDR2 FRNRAP. CDR3 in amino acids: CASGSRDSYEQYV. In DNA form, the CDR3 reads TGTGCTAGTGGTTCGAGGGACAGCTACGAGCAGTACGTC.

The V and J genes are TRBV27 and TRBJ1-1, with TRBD1 as a possible D gene (5 bases). With 3 bases removed from V and 0 bases from J, the gap between germline ends came to 14 bases. Germline CDR1 reads MNHEY; CDR2 reads SMNVEV (reference sequence). The CDR3 sequence is 16 residues long. This CDR3 is CASSLRGGRMNTEAFF. The CDR3 coding sequence is TGTGCCAGCAGTTTGAGGGGCGGGAGGATGAACACTGAAGCTTTCTTT.

V gene TRBV5-1 combines with J gene TRBJ2-6, with D maybe TRBD2 (6 bases). In germline, CDR1 is SGHRS, CDR2 YFSETQ. V dropped 5 bases and J dropped 0 bases, with 9 bases sitting between them. This CDR3 is 15 amino acids long. This chain's CDR3 is CASREGISGANVLTF. The CDR3 DNA reads as TGCGCCAGCAGGGAGGGAATCTCTGGGGCCAACGTCCTGACTTTC.

This chain joins TRBV2 and TRBJ2-2; TRBD2 agrees at 7 bases. The J segment lost 6 bases and the V segment lost 7 bases, leaving 14 bases of the junction unmatched. The CDR3 contains 16 residues. CDR1 SNHLY and CDR2 FYNNEI come from the germline V gene. The CDR3 DNA reads TGTGCCAGCACCGATCCGGGGGGAGGGCCGTCCGGGGAGCTGTTTTTT. Amino acids: CASTDPGGGPSGELFF.

The chain uses TRBV5-4 and TRBJ1-1; tentatively, D is TRBD1 (5 bases). This CDR3 contains 13 residues. Trimming took 0 bases from V and 7 from J, leaving 10 bases between them. Germline CDR1 reads SGHNT; CDR2 reads YYREEE (reference sequence). The CDR3 is CASSLGQGIEAFF. The CDR3 nucleotides read TGTGCCAGCAGCTTGGGGCAGGGCATTGAAGCTTTCTTT.

V gene TRBV27 combines with J gene TRBJ1-5; no firm D call. Trimming shortened V by 6 bases and J by 1 base, and 10 bases separated the two germline ends. The germline V gene has CDR1 MNHEY and CDR2 SMNVEV (reference sequence). This CDR3 is 14 amino acids long. Here the CDR3 DNA reads TGTGCCAGCAGAAAGGCCGGGAGCAATCAGCCCCAGCATTTT. Translated: CASRKAGSNQPQHF.

The sample holds one count of this clone. The chain couples TRBV7-2 to TRBJ2-1; D is unresolved. Germline CDR1 and CDR2: SGHTA and FQGNSA. The CDR3 is made up of 13 amino acids. Trimming pared 5 bases from V and 6 bases from J, leaving 11 bases between. The CDR3 DNA sequence: TGTGCCAGCAGCGTTGCTCCCGTCAATGAGCAGTTCTTC. It specifies CASSVAPVNEQFF.

The chain employs TRBV7-8 and TRBJ1-4, with 7 nucleotides matching TRBD1. With 2 bases clipped from V and 4 bases from J, the junction kept 4 bases outside the gene matches. The V gene's germline CDR1 is SGHVS and CDR2 FQNEAQ. This CDR3 is built from 15 residues. The CDR3: CASSLRDSLNEKLFF. The DNA of the CDR3 is TGTGCCAGCAGCTTAAGGGACAGTCTTAATGAAAAACTGTTTTTT. Full variable domain (remainder filled in from reference TRBV7-8 and TRBJ1-4): GAGVSQSPRYKVAKRGQDVALRCDPISGHVSLFWYQQALGQGPEFLTYFQNEAQLDKSGLPSDRFFAERPEGSVSTLKIQRTQQEDSAVYLCASSLRDSLNEKLFFGSGTQLSVL.

The chain joins TRBV19 to TRBJ2-1; D may correspond to TRBD1 or TRBD2 (6 bases each). There are 19 residues in the CDR3. V was clipped by 1 base and J by 2 bases, with 21 bases between them. Germline loops: CDR1 LNHDA, CDR2 SQIVND (reference sequence). The CDR3 nucleotides read TGTGCCAGTAGTATAGGCAGGGGAGGTCGAGGCGGACCCTACAATGAGCAGTTCTTC. Protein product: CASSIGRGGRGGPYNEQFF.

V gene TRBV12-3 or TRBV12-4 combines with J gene TRBJ1-2, with 7 positions matching TRBD1. The CDR3 has 13 amino acids. Trimming cost V 4 bases and J 8 bases; bases outside gene matches: 7. CDR3 sequence: CASSYGTVGGYTF. The CDR3 DNA reads TGTGCCAGCAGTTACGGGACAGTCGGAGGCTACACCTTC.

The CDR3 here is CASSISDNQPQHF. CDR3 in DNA: TGTGCCAGTAGTATATCAGACAATCAGCCCCAGCATTTT. V gene TRBV19 combines with J gene TRBJ1-5; D unclear. This CDR3 is 13 amino acids long. Trimming took 2 bases from V and 3 from J, leaving 5 bases between them. From germline, CDR1 is LNHDA and CDR2 SQIVND (reference sequence).

CDR3 nucleotide sequence: TGTGCCAGCAGCTTAGTCGGACTAGCGGGAGTGGGTTACAATGAGCAGTTCTTC. Translating it yields CASSLVGLAGVGYNEQFF. The chain recombines TRBV7-2 with TRBJ2-1, with 13 positions matching TRBD2. The J segment lost 4 bases and the V segment lost 1 base, leaving 7 bases of the junction unmatched. The CDR3 has 18 amino acids. The germline CDR1 and CDR2 sequences are SGHTA and FQGNSA. Based on the CDR3 plus reference TRBV7-2 and TRBJ2-1, the full variable domain is GAGVSQSPSNKVTEKGKDVELRCDPISGHTALYWYRQSLGQGLEFLIYFQGNSAPDKSGLPSDRFSAERTGGSVSTLTIQRTQQEDSAVYLCASSLVGLAGVGYNEQFFGPGTRLTVL.

CDR3 amino acids: CASSPRTHNEQFF. The CDR3 DNA is TGTGCCAGCAGCCCGCGAACCCACAATGAGCAGTTCTTC. The J gene is TRBJ2-1, the V gene TRBV28; D is uncertain. This CDR3 has 13 amino acids. Germline lookup yields CDR1 MDHEN and CDR2 SYDVKM. V shed 6 bases and J shed 5 bases, with 11 bases lying between them.

The chain links TRBV3-1 (or the pseudogene TRBV3-2) to TRBJ2-1, with D tentatively TRBD1 (6 bases). Germline V gene data show CDR1 as LGHDT and CDR2 as YNNKEL (reference sequence). The CDR3 length is 22 residues. Trimming cost V 0 bases and J 5 bases, with 32 bases left between them. The CDR3 region is CASSQESQGIEETSKTNNEQFF. CDR3 coding DNA: TGTGCCAGCAGCCAAGAGTCGCAGGGGATCGAGGAGACCTCCAAAACAAACAATGAGCAGTTCTTC.

This chain uses TRBV28 with TRBJ1-5, with unresolved D. The CDR3 is 14 amino acids. Germline lookup yields CDR1 MDHEN and CDR2 SYDVKM. V was cut by 4 bases and J by 5 bases, with 12 bases left in between. DNA for the CDR3: TGTGCCAGCAGTTCGGAAAGAGGAGATCAGCCCCAGCATTTT. It is translated as CASSSERGDQPQHF. The variable domain in full, with the rest retrieved from reference TRBV28 and TRBJ1-5, is DVKVTQSSRYLVKRTGEKVFLECVQDMDHENMFWYRQDPGLGLRLIYFSYDVKMKEKGDIPEGYSVSREKKERFSLILESASTNQTSMYLCASSSERGDQPQHFGDGTRLSIL.

V usage is TRBV5-5 and J usage is TRBJ2-5; TRBD1 aligns across 10 bases. V trimming: 2 bases; J trimming: 4 bases; junction bases outside the gene matches: 8. Germline V gene sequence: CDR1 SGHKS, CDR2 YYEKEE (reference sequence). This CDR3 spans 16 amino acids. Written as DNA, the CDR3 is TGTGCCAGCAGCTTTGGTCCGACAGGGGGCAGAGAGACCCAGTACTTC. It is translated as CASSFGPTGGRETQYF.

The CDR3 spells CATSPVGGSETQYF. CDR3 nucleotides: TGTGCCACCAGCCCCGTGGGCGGGAGTGAGACCCAGTACTTC. The chain employs TRBV19 and TRBJ2-5, with 7 positions matching TRBD2. The CDR3 totals 14 residues. Trimming took 10 bases from V and 5 from J; bases not matched to a gene: 13. CDR1 and CDR2 from the germline V gene are LNHDA and SQIVND (reference sequence).

The V and J genes are TRBV30 and TRBJ1-2, with 9 bases that match TRBD1. CDR3 length: 14 residues. The V gene's germline CDR1 is GTSNPN and CDR2 SVGIG (reference sequence). As DNA, the CDR3 is TGTGCGGTACAGGGGGCTCGGTTGGGCTATGGCTACACCTTC. This translates into CAVQGARLGYGYTF.

The chain recombines TRBV12-5 with TRBJ2-1; 8 bases fit TRBD2. This CDR3 is built from 14 residues. The trim removed 6 bases at V and 7 bases at J, leaving 8 bases unmatched. The germline gives CDR1 LGHNT, CDR2 FRNRAP. CDR3 sequence: CASGPLTGGNEQFF. The CDR3 DNA sequence: TGTGCTAGTGGGCCCTTAACGGGAGGGAATGAGCAGTTCTTC. Using reference TRBV12-5 and TRBJ2-1 for the parts outside the CDR3, the full variable domain is DARVTQTPRHKVTEMGQEVTMRCQPILGHNTVFWYRQTMMQGLELLAYFRNRAPLDDSGMPKDRFSAEMPDATLATLKIQPSEPRDSAVYFCASGPLTGGNEQFFGPGTRLTVL.

The rearrangement uses TRBV27 and TRBJ1-5, with D hard to call. Trimming cost V 0 bases and J 5 bases, with 5 bases left between them. The CDR3 contains 13 residues. CDR1 and CDR2 from the germline V gene are MNHEY and SMNVEV (reference sequence). As DNA, the CDR3 is TGTGCCAGCAGTTTATCGTCCGATCAGCCCCAGCATTTT. It specifies CASSLSSDQPQHF.

The J gene is TRBJ2-5, the V gene TRBV4-2; TRBD1 might be the D (5 bases). V lost 2 bases, J lost 2 bases, and 15 bases lay in between. Germline CDR1 LGHNA, CDR2 YNFKEQ. This CDR3 is 16 amino acids long. The chain's CDR3 is CASSQSQGVGQETQYF. In nucleotides, the CDR3 is TGTGCCAGCAGCCAATCTCAGGGTGTCGGGCAAGAGACCCAGTACTTC.

The chain has TRBV27 and TRBJ1-1, with 7 bases identical to TRBD1. Germline trimming cut 3 bases from V and 0 bases from J; bases unmatched to any gene: 10. The CDR3 has 17 residues. Germline-derived CDR1 and CDR2 are MNHEY and SMNVEV (reference sequence). CDR3 sequence reads: CASSLSRGFLMNTEAFF. CDR3 sequence (DNA): TGTGCCAGCAGTTTGAGCAGGGGGTTCCTCATGAACACTGAAGCTTTCTTT.

The CDR3: CASSFRGAQETQYF. CDR3 bases: TGTGCCAGCTCATTCAGAGGGGCCCAAGAGACCCAGTACTTC. The chain has TRBV27 and TRBJ2-5, with D possibly called TRBD1 or TRBD2 (5 bases each). Trimming took off 8 bases at V and 1 base at J, with 14 bases between the two ends. The CDR3 length is 14 residues. In germline, CDR1 is MNHEY, CDR2 SMNVEV (reference sequence).

J is TRBJ2-2 and V is TRBV19, with TRBD1 as a possible D gene (6 bases). The CDR3 has 14 residues. Trimming removed 5 bases at V and 5 bases at J, with 12 bases between. Germline lookup yields CDR1 LNHDA and CDR2 SQIVND (reference sequence). As DNA, the CDR3 is TGTGCCAGTAGTTCACAGGGCGGGACCGGGGAGCTGTTTTTT. This gives the protein CASSSQGGTGELFF.

This clone has only a few counts. The V and J genes are TRBV6-5 and TRBJ1-4; a possible D gene is TRBD1 (5 bases). Trimming stripped 2 bases from V and 4 bases from J, with 11 bases between. The CDR3 length is 15 residues. The germline V gene encodes CDR1 MNHEY and CDR2 SVGAGI. CDR3 in amino acids: CASSYGGGVNEKLFF. The CDR3 nucleotides read TGTGCCAGCAGTTACGGGGGAGGGGTTAATGAAAAACTGTTTTTT.

The rearrangement uses TRBV3-1 (or the pseudogene TRBV3-2) and TRBJ2-1, with 8 bases lining up with TRBD2. V shed 4 bases, J shed 6 bases, and the junction held 20 bases outside the gene matches. The CDR3 loop spans 19 amino acids. The germline CDR1 and CDR2 sequences are LGHDT and YNNKEL (reference sequence). For the CDR3, the DNA is TGTGCCAGCAGCCTCCCAGACCCCCAGCGGGAGCCCCTTTTCAATGAGCAGTTCTTC. The encoded protein is CASSLPDPQREPLFNEQFF.

This clone was seen only a few times. This chain connects TRBV7-2 to TRBJ2-1; 7 positions agree with TRBD1. This CDR3 has 17 residues. The junction had 11 bases not matched to a gene; V was cut back by 6 bases and J by 0 bases. The germline gives CDR1 SGHTA, CDR2 FQGNSA. In DNA, the CDR3 is TGTGCCAGCAGGGGTCGGACAGGAAGGAGCTCCTACAATGAGCAGTTCTTC. Amino acid sequence: CASRGRTGRSSYNEQFF.